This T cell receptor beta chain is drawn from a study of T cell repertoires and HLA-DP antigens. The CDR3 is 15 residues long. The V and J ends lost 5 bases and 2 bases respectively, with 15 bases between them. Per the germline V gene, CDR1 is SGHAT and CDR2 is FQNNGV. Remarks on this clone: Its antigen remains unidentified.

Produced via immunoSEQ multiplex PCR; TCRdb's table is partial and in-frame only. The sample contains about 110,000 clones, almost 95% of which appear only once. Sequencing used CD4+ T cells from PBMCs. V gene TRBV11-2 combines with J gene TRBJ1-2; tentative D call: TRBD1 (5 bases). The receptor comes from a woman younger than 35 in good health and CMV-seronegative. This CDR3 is CASSPVRTKNYGYTF. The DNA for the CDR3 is TGTGCCAGCAGCCCGGTACGGACAAAAAACTATGGCTACACCTTC.